This T cell receptor (beta chain) was retrieved from a study of OX40 agonist ivuxolimab in advanced cancers. The assay was immunoSEQ multiplex PCR, and TCRdb's table has in-frame clones only and misses some. The repertoire holds 65,000 to 100,000 clones, with roughly 84% as singletons. Sequencing used CD4+ or CD8+ T cells sorted from blood, obtained in a trial of the OX40 agonist ivuxolimab. The sequence came from an adult with an advanced solid tumor such as melanoma, head and neck, liver or kidney cancer.

The CDR3 reads CASSLTRGSGYTF. The CDR3 nucleotides read TGTGCCAGCAGCTTGACGAGGGGGAGTGGCTACACCTTC. The genes are TRBV5-6 and TRBJ1-2, with D possibly matching TRBD1 (6 bases). Trimming took 1 base from V and 7 from J, leaving 11 bases between them. The CDR3 length is 13 residues. Germline-derived CDR1 and CDR2 are SGHDT and YYEEEE. The full variable domain, with the rest looked up from reference TRBV5-6 and TRBJ1-2, is DAGVTQSPTHLIKTRGQQVTLRCSPKSGHDTVSWYQQALGQGPQFIFQYYEEEERQRGNFPDRFSGHQFPNYSSELNVNALLLGDSALYLCASSLTRGSGYTFGSGTRLTVV.